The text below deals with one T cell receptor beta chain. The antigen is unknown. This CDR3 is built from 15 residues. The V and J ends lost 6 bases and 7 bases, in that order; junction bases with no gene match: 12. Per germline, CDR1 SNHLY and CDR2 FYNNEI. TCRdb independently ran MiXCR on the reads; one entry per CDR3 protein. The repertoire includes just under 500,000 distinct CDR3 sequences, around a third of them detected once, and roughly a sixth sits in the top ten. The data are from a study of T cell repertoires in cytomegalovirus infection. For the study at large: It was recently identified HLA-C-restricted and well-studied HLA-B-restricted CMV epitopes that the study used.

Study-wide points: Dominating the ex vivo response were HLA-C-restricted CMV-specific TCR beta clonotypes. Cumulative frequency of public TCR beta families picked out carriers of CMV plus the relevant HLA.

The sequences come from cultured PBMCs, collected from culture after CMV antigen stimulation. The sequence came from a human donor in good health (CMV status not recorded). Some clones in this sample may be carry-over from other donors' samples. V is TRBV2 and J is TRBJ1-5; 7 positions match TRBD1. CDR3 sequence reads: CASSDRTGYSQPQHF. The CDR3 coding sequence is TGTGCCAGCAGCGATAGGACAGGTTACTCCCAGCCCCAGCATTTT.